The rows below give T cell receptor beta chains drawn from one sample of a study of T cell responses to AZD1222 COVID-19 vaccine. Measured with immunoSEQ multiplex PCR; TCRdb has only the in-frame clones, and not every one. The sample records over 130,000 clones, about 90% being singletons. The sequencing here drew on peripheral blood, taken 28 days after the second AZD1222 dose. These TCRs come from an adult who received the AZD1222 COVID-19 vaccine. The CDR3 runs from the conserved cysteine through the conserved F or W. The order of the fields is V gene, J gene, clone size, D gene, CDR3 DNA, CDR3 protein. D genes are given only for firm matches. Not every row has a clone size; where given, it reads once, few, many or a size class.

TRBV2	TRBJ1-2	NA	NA	TGTGCCAGCAGCCAGACGGAGAACTATGGCTACACCTTC	CASSQTENYGYTF
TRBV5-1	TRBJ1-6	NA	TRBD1	TGCGCCAGCAGGTCTGGACAGGGGAGTAATTCACCCCTCCACTTT	CASRSGQGSNSPLHF
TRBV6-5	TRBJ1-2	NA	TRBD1	TGTGCCAGCAGTACCCGGGACAGGGGCCCCTATGGCTACACCTTC	CASSTRDRGPYGYTF
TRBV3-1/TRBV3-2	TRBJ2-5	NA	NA	TGTGCCAGCAGCCAAGTGCGGGAGACCCAGTACTTC	CASSQVRETQYF
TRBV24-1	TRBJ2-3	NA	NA	TGTGCCACCAGTGATTTGAATCCCAGTGCAGATACGCAGTATTTT	CATSDLNPSADTQYF
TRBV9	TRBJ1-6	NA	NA	TGTGCCAGCAGCGCACGATCCAATAATTCACCCCTCCACTTT	CASSARSNNSPLHF
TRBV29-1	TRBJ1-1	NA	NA	TGCAGCGTGATTAACCCTGGGACGGCGAACACTGAAGCTTTCTTT	CSVINPGTANTEAFF
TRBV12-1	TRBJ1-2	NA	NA	TGTGCCAGCAGCCCAGGTGGACAGTTCAACTATGGCTACACCTTC	CASSPGGQFNYGYTF
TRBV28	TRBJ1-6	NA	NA	TGTGCCAGCAGTATCACTCGATATAATTCACCCCTCCACTTT	CASSITRYNSPLHF
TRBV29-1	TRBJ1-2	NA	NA	TGCAGCGTTTCGGGGTCGAACTATGGCTACACCTTC	CSVSGSNYGYTF
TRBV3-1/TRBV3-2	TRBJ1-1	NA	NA	TGTGCCAGCAGCCGAGATCGTGGGGGATGGGCTTTCTTT	CASSRDRGGWAFF
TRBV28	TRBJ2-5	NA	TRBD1	TGTGCCAGCAGTTTGGAGACAGGGATCCAAGAGACCCAGTACTTC	CASSLETGIQETQYF
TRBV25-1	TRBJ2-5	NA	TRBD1	TGTGCCAGCAGTGAAATAGGAAGACAGGGCCAAGAGACCCAGTACTTC	CASSEIGRQGQETQYF
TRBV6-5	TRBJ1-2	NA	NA	TGTGCCAGCAGTTACTCGTGGCCAGGGGAGTACTATGGCTACACCTTC	CASSYSWPGEYYGYTF
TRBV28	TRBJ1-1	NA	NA	TGTGCCAGCAGTAAACTGGGGACTGAAGCTTTCTTT	CASSKLGTEAFF
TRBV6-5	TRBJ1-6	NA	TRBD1	TGTGCCAGCAGTTATGGACAGGGGGCAGGTTGGTCACCCCTCCACTTT	CASSYGQGAGWSPLHF
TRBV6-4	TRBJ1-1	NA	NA	TGTGCCAGCAGGAGGGGTACAAACACTGAAGCTTTCTTT	CASRRGTNTEAFF
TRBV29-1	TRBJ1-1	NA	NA	TGCAGTGGGCAGGCAGTGAACACTGAAGCTTTCTTT	CSGQAVNTEAFF
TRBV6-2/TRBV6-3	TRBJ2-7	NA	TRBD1	TGTGCCAGCAGCCGGGACAGGGGCCACGAGCAGTACTTC	CASSRDRGHEQYF
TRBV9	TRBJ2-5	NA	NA	TGTGCCAGCAGCCCTCAAGACCGAAAAGAGACCCAGTACTTC	CASSPQDRKETQYF
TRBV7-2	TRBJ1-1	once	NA	TGTGCCAGCAGCTTGACCACTGAAGCTTTCTTT	CASSLTTEAFF
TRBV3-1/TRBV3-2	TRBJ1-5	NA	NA	TGTGCCAGCAGCCACGACAGGAACAATCAGCCCCAGCATTTT	CASSHDRNNQPQHF
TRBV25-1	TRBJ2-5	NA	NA	TGTGCCAGCAGTGTTCCCCAGCCGTGGGAGACCCAGTACTTC	CASSVPQPWETQYF
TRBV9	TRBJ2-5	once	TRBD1	TGTGCCAGCAGCCCCGGGACAGCGAAAGAGACCCAGTACTTC	CASSPGTAKETQYF
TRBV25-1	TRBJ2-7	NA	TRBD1	TGTGCCAGCCAAGCCCGGACAGGGCCCTACGAGCAGTACTTC	CASQARTGPYEQYF
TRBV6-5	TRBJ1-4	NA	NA	TGTGCCAGCAGTTCCGGGACAAAAAATGAAAAACTGTTTTTT	CASSSGTKNEKLFF
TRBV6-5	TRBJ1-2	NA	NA	TGTGCCAGCAGACAGGGTATTCGATATGGCTACACCTTC	CASRQGIRYGYTF